The rows below give T cell receptor beta chains drawn from one sample of a study of graft-versus-host responses after intestinal transplantation. These TCRs' antigens remain unknown. Data came from immunoSEQ multiplex PCR; TCRdb stores just in-frame clones and leaves some out. The sample yields 95,000 to 110,000 clones, about 90% seen once. The material sequenced was unstimulated CD4+ T cells sorted from spleen or lymph node cells, taken before intestinal transplant. All receptors come from a human donor who received an intestinal transplant. The CDR3 runs from the conserved cysteine through the conserved F or W. D genes are given only for firm matches. Some rows mark clone size as missing; the rest say once, few, many or name a class of expanded clone.

V gene,D gene,clone size,J gene,CDR3 protein,CDR3 DNA
TRBV5-6,.,.,TRBJ2-1,CASRKGAGYNEQFF,TGTGCCAGCAGGAAGGGGGCGGGGTACAATGAGCAGTTCTTC
TRBV19,TRBD1,.,TRBJ2-7,CASTRDSYPYEQYF,TGTGCCAGTACCCGGGACAGCTACCCCTACGAGCAGTACTTC
TRBV5-1,TRBD1,.,TRBJ2-7,CASSASGQTSSYEQYF,TGCGCCAGCAGCGCATCGGGACAGACAAGCTCCTACGAGCAGTACTTC
TRBV9,.,.,TRBJ2-2,CASSVVGFPREELFF,TGTGCCAGCAGCGTAGTGGGTTTCCCAAGGGAGGAGCTGTTTTTT
TRBV5-1,TRBD1,few,TRBJ2-5,CASSLNSGTGVETQYF,TGCGCCAGCAGCTTGAATTCCGGGACAGGGGTTGAGACCCAGTACTTC
TRBV6-5,.,.,TRBJ2-5,CASSSTAETQYF,TGTGCCAGCTCCTCGACTGCGGAGACCCAGTACTTC
TRBV9,TRBD2,.,TRBJ2-3,CASSVSGKPDTQYF,TGTGCCAGCAGCGTTAGCGGGAAGCCGGATACGCAGTATTTT
TRBV29-1,TRBD1,.,TRBJ2-1,CSAGQGVYNEQFF,TGCAGCGCAGGACAGGGGGTCTACAATGAGCAGTTCTTC
TRBV7-7,TRBD2,.,TRBJ2-1,CASSPTSGGAYNEQFF,TGTGCCAGCAGCCCTACTAGCGGGGGGGCCTACAATGAGCAGTTCTTC
TRBV6-1,.,.,TRBJ2-7,CASRFSGFYEQYF,TGTGCCAGCAGGTTTAGTGGCTTTTACGAGCAGTACTTC
TRBV7-3,TRBD2,.,TRBJ2-3,CASSLTPGGGGDTQYF,TGTGCCAGCAGCTTAACGCCGGGCGGGGGGGGAGATACGCAGTATTTT
TRBV7-3,.,.,TRBJ1-2,CASSLSRDKDQRTF,TGTGCCAGCAGCTTAAGTCGGGACAAGGATCAACGCACCTTC
TRBV5-4,.,.,TRBJ2-1,CASSLQLSRSSYNEQFF,TGTGCCAGCAGCCTCCAACTAAGCCGGAGCTCCTACAATGAGCAGTTCTTC
TRBV29-1,TRBD1,.,TRBJ2-1,CSWGTGATNEQFF,TGCAGTTGGGGGACAGGGGCCACCAATGAGCAGTTCTTC
TRBV7-3,.,.,TRBJ1-2,CASRSAGLGDYGYTF,TGTGCCAGCAGGTCCGCGGGACTCGGCGACTATGGCTACACCTTC
TRBV27,.,.,TRBJ1-2,CASSFLPEGRYGYTF,TGTGCCAGCAGTTTCCTCCCGGAGGGGAGGTATGGCTACACCTTC
TRBV6-4,TRBD2,.,TRBJ2-1,CASSLVGGDNEQFF,TGTGCCAGCAGTTTGGTGGGAGGGGACAATGAGCAGTTCTTC
TRBV6-1,.,.,TRBJ2-4,CASSKNIQYF,TGTGCCAGCAGCAAAAACATTCAGTACTTC
TRBV30,.,.,TRBJ1-5,CAWSRGINQPQHF,TGTGCCTGGAGTAGGGGAATCAATCAGCCCCAGCATTTT
TRBV28,TRBD1,.,TRBJ2-7,CASSLQGSEQYF,TGTGCCAGCAGTCTACAGGGGTCCGAGCAGTACTTC
TRBV4-1,TRBD1,.,TRBJ1-2,CASSRDVDRGLGYTF,TGCGCCAGCAGCCGAGATGTGGACAGGGGGCTTGGCTACACCTTC
TRBV4-1,TRBD2,.,TRBJ2-7,CASSQVWGLAGGYEQYF,TGCGCCAGCAGCCAAGTTTGGGGACTAGCGGGAGGATACGAGCAGTACTTC
TRBV6-5,TRBD1,.,TRBJ2-7,CASSPWGQSYEQYF,TGTGCCAGCAGTCCCTGGGGACAGTCCTACGAGCAGTACTTC
TRBV5-1,.,.,TRBJ2-2,CASSFGQLNTGELFF,TGCGCCAGCAGCTTTGGACAGCTGAACACCGGGGAGCTGTTTTTT
TRBV2,TRBD2,.,TRBJ2-6,CASRHGLAGVGRVTGANVLTF,TGTGCCAGCAGACACGGACTAGCGGGAGTGGGGAGGGTTACTGGGGCCAACGTCCTGACTTTC
TRBV2,.,.,TRBJ2-1,CASEREPPPYNEQFF,TGTGCCAGCGAAAGGGAACCACCCCCCTACAATGAGCAGTTCTTC
TRBV7-7,.,.,TRBJ2-2,CASSSRRDTGELFF,TGTGCCAGCAGCTCTCGGAGGGACACCGGGGAGCTGTTTTTT
TRBV6-1,.,.,TRBJ1-1,CAIGRLTDTEAFF,TGTGCTATTGGGCGCCTCACCGACACTGAAGCTTTCTTT
TRBV18,.,once,TRBJ2-7,CASSPGGFPGDEQYF,TGTGCCAGCTCACCTGGGGGGTTCCCCGGGGACGAGCAGTACTTC